These 30 T cell receptor beta chains came from one sample sequenced in a study of patients and donors after allogeneic stem cell transplantation (dated by TCRdb to 2020 to 2021). Library preparation used RT-PCR. The instrument was a NextSeq 550. TCRdb trimmed public reads at Q25 via fastp, called clones via MiXCR and kept in-frame beta chains. Identical CDR3 protein sequences are pooled into one entry, listed with their most common genes and DNA. The sample table shows about 160,000 distinct CDR3 sequences, and 24% are seen once. Clones ranked in the top ten supply approximately 26% of the sample. The specimen sequenced was blood, either unsorted or a sorted T cell fraction (not recorded which). Source of these receptors: a human donor who was either an allogeneic HSCT recipient or a stem cell or donor lymphocyte infusion donor (not recorded which). It is not recorded whose cells these are; they may come from a transplant donor.

The chain couples TRBV9 to TRBJ2-7; 7 nucleotides align to TRBD1. Trimming removed 1 base from V and 3 bases from J; junction bases left unmatched: 7. The germline V gene has CDR1 SGDLS and CDR2 YYNGEE. The CDR3 totals 15 residues. CDR3 coding DNA: TGTGCCAGCAGCGTACCTGGGGACAGAGACTACGAGCAGTACTTC. Its protein product is CASSVPGDRDYEQYF.

CDR3 sequence: CASSSRVGTDTQYF. CDR3 nucleotides: TGTGCCAGCAGCTCCAGGGTGGGCACAGATACGCAGTATTTT. The rearrangement joins TRBV11-3 to TRBJ2-3; maybe TRBD1 (5 bases). V was trimmed by 4 bases and J by 1 base, leaving 9 bases between them. Per germline, CDR1 SGHNT and CDR2 YENEEA. The CDR3 consists of 14 residues.

The chain couples TRBV9 to TRBJ2-7; 9 bases are a match to TRBD1. CDR1 and CDR2 from the germline V gene are SGDLS and YYNGEE. The length of the CDR3 is 15 residues. The J segment lost 4 bases and the V segment lost 0 bases, leaving 5 bases of the junction unmatched. CDR3 protein: CASSVGGQGLYEQYF. The CDR3 DNA reads TGTGCCAGCAGCGTAGGGGGACAGGGTTTGTACGAGCAGTACTTC.

This clonotype has more than one count but fewer than ten. This chain joins TRBV5-1 and TRBJ2-2; no definite D call. The germline gives CDR1 SGHRS, CDR2 YFSETQ. This CDR3 region has 15 residues. V lost 2 bases to trimming and J lost 2 bases, with 10 bases between them. The CDR3 reads CASSLRTDNTGELFF. The CDR3 DNA reads TGCGCCAGCAGCTTACGGACCGATAACACCGGGGAGCTGTTTTTT.

V is TRBV9 and J is TRBJ1-2, with 7 bases aligning to TRBD1. The CDR3 totals 17 residues. Germline trimming cut 0 bases from V and 6 bases from J; bases unmatched to any gene: 14. From germline, CDR1 is SGDLS and CDR2 YYNGEE. The CDR3 sequence: CASSVALSLTGLDGYTF. DNA for the CDR3: TGTGCCAGCAGCGTAGCCCTTTCACTGACAGGGCTCGATGGCTACACCTTC.

This clonotype has only a few counts. This chain uses TRBV12-3 or TRBV12-4 with TRBJ1-5; 7 bases are shared with TRBD1. The junction had 9 bases not matched to a gene; V was cut back by 6 bases and J by 7 bases. The CDR3 runs 14 residues. The CDR3 nucleotides read TGTGCCAGCAGCCGGGGACAGATATGGCAGCCCCAGCATTTT. Protein product: CASSRGQIWQPQHF.

The rearrangement joins TRBV15 to TRBJ1-1; TRBD1 might be the D (5 bases). With 0 bases removed from V and 0 bases from J, the gap between germline ends came to 14 bases. Germline loops: CDR1 LNHNV, CDR2 YYDKDF (reference sequence). The CDR3 covers 17 residues. CDR3 sequence: CATSRERFGRVNTEAFF. DNA of the CDR3: TGTGCCACCAGCAGAGAGCGATTCGGCAGGGTGAACACTGAAGCTTTCTTT.

This clonotype occurred a few times. The chain employs TRBV7-8 and TRBJ1-1; D gene uncertain. The length of the CDR3 is 14 residues. With 3 bases removed from V and 1 base from J, the gap between germline ends came to 9 bases. Germline CDR1 and CDR2: SGHVS and FQNEAQ. The chain's CDR3 is CASSFIPPNTEAFF. CDR3 coding DNA: TGTGCCAGCAGCTTTATCCCACCGAACACTGAAGCTTTCTTT. Looking up the rest from reference TRBV7-8 and TRBJ1-1 gives the full variable domain: GAGVSQSPRYKVAKRGQDVALRCDPISGHVSLFWYQQALGQGPEFLTYFQNEAQLDKSGLPSDRFFAERPEGSVSTLKIQRTQQEDSAVYLCASSFIPPNTEAFFGQGTRLTVV.

The chain is built from TRBV7-2 and TRBJ2-3, with D maybe TRBD1 (6 bases). Germline V CDR1 and CDR2: SGHTA, FQGNSA. The length of the CDR3 is 15 residues. Trimming took off 5 bases at V and 1 base at J, with 13 bases between the two ends. CDR3 loop: CASSLDRPRTDTQYF. The CDR3 nucleotides read TGTGCCAGCAGCCTGGACAGACCTCGCACAGATACGCAGTATTTT.

This clonotype was recorded at least ten times. The CDR3 region is CASSLTILLEPNSPLHF. The CDR3 nucleotides are TGTGCCAGCAGTTTAACCATCCTTCTTGAGCCTAATTCACCCCTCCACTTT. The chain recombines TRBV12-3 or TRBV12-4 with TRBJ1-6; no clear D. The CDR3 length is 17 residues. Trimming left V 2 bases short and J 6 bases short, with 17 bases between.

V is TRBV5-1 and J is TRBJ1-3; D is unresolved. The CDR3 has 14 amino acids. CDR1 and CDR2 from the germline V gene are SGHRS and YFSETQ. V lost 2 bases, J lost 3 bases, and 9 bases lay in between. CDR3 in DNA: TGCGCCAGCAGCTTAACGGGGTTTGGAAACACCATATATTTT. Translation: CASSLTGFGNTIYF. The full variable domain, in which reference TRBV5-1 and TRBJ1-3 provide the parts outside the CDR3, is KAGVTQTPRYLIKTRGQQVTLSCSPISGHRSVSWYQQTPGQGLQFLFEYFSETQRNKGNFPGRFSGRQFSNSRSEMNVSTLELGDSALYLCASSLTGFGNTIYFGEGSWLTVV.

The V call is TRBV5-1, the J call TRBJ1-1; D call uncertain. Trimming removed 0 bases from V and 3 bases from J, with 9 bases in between. Per the germline V gene, CDR1 is SGHRS and CDR2 is YFSETQ. The CDR3 loop spans 14 amino acids. CDR3 nucleotides: TGCGCCAGCAGCTTGGGCGGGGTCGACACTGAAGCTTTCTTT. It encodes CASSLGGVDTEAFF.

This clonotype was seen many times. In DNA, the CDR3 is TGTGCCAGCAGTTTTCCAGGGGCCCTCAATCAGCCCCAGCATTTT. Protein: CASSFPGALNQPQHF. The chain has TRBV12-3 or TRBV12-4 and TRBJ1-5, with TRBD1 as a possible D gene (6 bases). This CDR3 contains 15 residues. V was shortened by 3 bases and J by 3 bases, with 12 bases between the two germline ends.

In its sample, this clonotype was seen a few times. The chain carries TRBV20-1 and TRBJ2-1, with D perhaps matching TRBD2 (5 bases). The CDR3 sequence is 16 residues long. V was clipped by 6 bases and J by 2 bases, with 20 bases between them. The V gene's germline CDR1 is DFQATT and CDR2 SNEGSKA (reference sequence). As DNA, the CDR3 is TGCAGTGCCACCGTGGTCGGGGTTCCCGCCTACAATGAGCAGTTCTTC. Translated: CSATVVGVPAYNEQFF.

J is TRBJ2-1 and V is TRBV28; 8 nucleotides agree with TRBD2. From germline, CDR1 is MDHEN and CDR2 SYDVKM. This CDR3 has 15 amino acids. Germline trimming cut 8 bases from V and 0 bases from J; bases unmatched to any gene: 6. CDR3 amino acids: CASGVAGLSYNEQFF. The DNA for the CDR3 is TGTGCCAGCGGAGTAGCGGGGCTCTCCTACAATGAGCAGTTCTTC. The entire variable domain, with the rest obtained from reference TRBV28 and TRBJ2-1, is as follows: DVKVTQSSRYLVKRTGEKVFLECVQDMDHENMFWYRQDPGLGLRLIYFSYDVKMKEKGDIPEGYSVSREKKERFSLILESASTNQTSMYLCASGVAGLSYNEQFFGPGTRLTVL.

The V and J genes are TRBV4-2 and TRBJ2-2; D is unresolved. With 4 bases removed from V and 6 bases from J, the gap between germline ends came to 12 bases. This CDR3 has 14 amino acids. Germline CDR1 and CDR2: LGHNA and YNFKEQ. CDR3 amino acids: CASSRSTLAGELFF. The CDR3 DNA reads as TGTGCCAGCAGCCGCTCCACTCTGGCCGGGGAGCTGTTTTTT.

This clonotype was observed a handful of times. V usage is TRBV28 and J usage is TRBJ2-5, with unresolved D. CDR1 and CDR2 from the germline V gene are MDHEN and SYDVKM. V lost 4 bases and J 5 bases, leaving 5 bases between the germline ends. The CDR3 has 11 amino acids. CDR3 sequence reads: CASSSEETQYF. The DNA for the CDR3 is TGTGCCAGCAGTTCGGAGGAGACCCAGTACTTC.

Many counts were recorded for this clonotype. The chain is built from TRBV7-9 and TRBJ1-3; 9 bases align to TRBD1. CDR1 is SEHNR and CDR2 is FQNEAQ in the germline V gene (reference sequence). The CDR3 spans 15 residues. The ends lost 5 bases at V and 6 bases at J; junction bases unmatched: 8. The CDR3 bases are TGTGCCAGCAGCCTATGGACAGGGGACGAAAACACCATATATTTT. It translates to CASSLWTGDENTIYF.

This clonotype occurred many times. The chain carries TRBV14 and TRBJ1-2; weak D call: TRBD1 (5 bases). The germline V gene has CDR1 SGHDN and CDR2 FVKESK. This CDR3 spans 15 amino acids. V shed 0 bases and J shed 8 bases, with 16 bases lying between them. The CDR3 DNA is TGTGCCAGCAGCCAAGATCAAGAGGGGTCGAGGGGCTACACCTTC. Translated, it gives CASSQDQEGSRGYTF. The full variable domain, rest sourced from reference TRBV14 and TRBJ1-2, is EAGVTQFPSHSVIEKGQTVTLRCDPISGHDNLYWYRRVMGKEIKFLLHFVKESKQDESGMPNNRFLAERTGGTYSTLKVQPAELEDSGVYFCASSQDQEGSRGYTFGSGTRLTVV.

This chain joins TRBV4-3 and TRBJ2-2; D unresolved. From germline, CDR1 is LGHNA and CDR2 YSLEER. Trimming removed 1 base from V and 5 bases from J, with 8 bases in between. The CDR3 has 14 amino acids. CDR3 in amino acids: CASSQVTLTGELFF. Here the CDR3 DNA reads TGCGCCAGCAGCCAAGTGACTCTAACCGGGGAGCTGTTTTTT.

The chain recombines TRBV4-2 with TRBJ1-5, with unresolved D. CDR3 length equals 16 residues. V gave up 1 base and J gave up 0 bases, with 10 bases separating them. CDR1 and CDR2 from the germline V gene are LGHNA and YNFKEQ. DNA for the CDR3: TGTGCCAGCAGCCAAGGGACGGCCGATAGCAATCAGCCCCAGCATTTT. Translated, it gives CASSQGTADSNQPQHF.

This clonotype has a count of ten or more. V usage is TRBV14 and J usage is TRBJ1-1, with unresolved D. Looked up from germline, CDR1 is SGHDN and CDR2 is FVKESK. Trimming pared 0 bases from V and 4 bases from J, leaving 6 bases between. The CDR3 contains 13 residues. The CDR3 region has the DNA TGTGCCAGCAGCCAAGATCTTCGCACTGAAGCTTTCTTT. This codes for CASSQDLRTEAFF. Full variable domain (remainder filled in from reference TRBV14 and TRBJ1-1): EAGVTQFPSHSVIEKGQTVTLRCDPISGHDNLYWYRRVMGKEIKFLLHFVKESKQDESGMPNNRFLAERTGGTYSTLKVQPAELEDSGVYFCASSQDLRTEAFFGQGTRLTVV.

This chain uses TRBV5-5 with TRBJ1-5; 11 positions agree with TRBD1. There are 15 residues in the CDR3. With 4 bases clipped from V and 6 bases from J, the junction kept 6 bases outside the gene matches. Germline CDR1 is SGHKS and CDR2 is YYEKEE (reference sequence). The CDR3 sequence: CASSVTGTGGQPQHF. The CDR3 DNA follows: TGTGCCAGCAGCGTCACCGGGACAGGGGGTCAGCCCCAGCATTTT. Combining the CDR3 with reference TRBV5-5 and TRBJ1-5 gives the whole variable domain DAGVTQSPTHLIKTRGQQVTLRCSPISGHKSVSWYQQVLGQGPQFIFQYYEKEERGRGNFPDRFSARQFPNYSSELNVNALLLGDSALYLCASSVTGTGGQPQHFGDGTRLSIL.

This clonotype has just a few counts. This sequence joins TRBV7-2 and TRBJ2-3; no firm D call. The CDR3 sequence is 15 residues long. Trimming stripped 0 bases from V and 8 bases from J, with 15 bases between. The germline gives CDR1 SGHTA, CDR2 FQGNSA. The CDR3 reads CASSLAGSLTGTQYF. The CDR3 nucleotides read TGTGCCAGCAGCTTAGCGGGGTCATTGACGGGTACGCAGTATTTT.

This chain joins TRBV4-1 and TRBJ2-3; 14 bases are shared with TRBD2. Germline lookup yields CDR1 MGHRA and CDR2 YSYEKL. The CDR3 covers 17 residues. The junction had 3 bases not matched to a gene; V was cut back by 4 bases and J by 0 bases. The CDR3 spells CASSPWTSGGSTDTQYF. In nucleotides, the CDR3 is TGCGCCAGCAGCCCATGGACTAGCGGGGGGAGCACAGATACGCAGTATTTT.

CDR3 bases: TGCAGCGTCCTTGGACTAGCGGGAGAGGGCGGGGAGCTGTTTTTT. This sequence encodes CSVLGLAGEGGELFF. V and J are TRBV29-1 and TRBJ2-2; TRBD2 matches 13 bases. The CDR3 consists of 15 residues. The germline gives CDR1 SQVTM, CDR2 ANQGSEA. V gave up 6 bases and J gave up 7 bases; unmatched junction bases: 8.

This clonotype occurred many times. The CDR3 DNA follows: TGTGCCACCCAAGAGGGACAGGGCTATGGCTACACCTTC. Translation: CATQEGQGYGYTF. The chain couples TRBV25-1 to TRBJ1-2; 9 nucleotides match TRBD1. V was pared by 10 bases and J by 4 bases, with 7 bases of the junction left unmatched. Germline assignment: CDR1 MGHDK and CDR2 SYGVNS. This CDR3 has 13 residues.

The rearrangement uses TRBV15 and TRBJ2-3; possible D gene TRBD2, 6 bases. The CDR3 totals 15 residues. CDR1 is LNHNV, CDR2 YYDKDF, per germline (reference sequence). V gave up 3 bases and J gave up 5 bases, with 15 bases separating them. In nucleotides, the CDR3 is TGTGCCACCAGCAGCCAGCGGGCATCCGGAGATACGCAGTATTTT. Its protein is CATSSQRASGDTQYF.

At least ten counts were recorded for this clonotype. V usage is TRBV7-9 and J usage is TRBJ2-1, with a tentative D call TRBD1 (6 bases). The CDR3 spans 17 residues. CDR1 and CDR2 from the germline V gene are SEHNR and FQNEAQ (reference sequence). Trimming shortened V by 2 bases and J by 8 bases, and 22 bases separated the two germline ends. CDR3 bases: TGTGCCAGCAGCTTATCTAGGGACAAGAGGAGTGTCGATGAGCAGTTCTTC. It translates to CASSLSRDKRSVDEQFF.

This clonotype came up a few times. The chain joins TRBV11-2 to TRBJ1-3; D ambiguous. Per the germline V gene, CDR1 is SGHAT and CDR2 is FQNNGV. The CDR3 sequence is 16 residues long. V was clipped by 4 bases and J by 4 bases, with 17 bases between them. This CDR3 is CASSSRSGGEGNTIYF. The CDR3 nucleotides are TGTGCCAGCAGCTCCCGGTCCGGCGGGGAAGGAAACACCATATATTTT. Complete variable domain (other parts from reference TRBV11-2 and TRBJ1-3): EAGVAQSPRYKIIEKRQSVAFWCNPISGHATLYWYQQILGQGPKLLIQFQNNGVVDDSQLPKDRFSAERLKGVDSTLKIQPAKLEDSAVYLCASSSRSGGEGNTIYFGEGSWLTVV.